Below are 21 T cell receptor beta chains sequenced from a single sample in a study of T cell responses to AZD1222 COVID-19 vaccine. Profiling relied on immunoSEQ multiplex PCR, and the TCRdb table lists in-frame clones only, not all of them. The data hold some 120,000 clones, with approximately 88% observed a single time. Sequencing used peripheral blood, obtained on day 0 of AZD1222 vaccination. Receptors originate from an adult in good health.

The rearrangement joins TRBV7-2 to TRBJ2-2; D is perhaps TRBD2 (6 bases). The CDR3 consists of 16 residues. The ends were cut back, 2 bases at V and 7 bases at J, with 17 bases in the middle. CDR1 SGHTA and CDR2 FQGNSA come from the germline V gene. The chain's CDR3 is CASSLLPASAGGELFF. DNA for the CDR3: TGTGCCAGCAGCTTACTCCCCGCTAGCGCTGGCGGGGAGCTGTTTTTT.

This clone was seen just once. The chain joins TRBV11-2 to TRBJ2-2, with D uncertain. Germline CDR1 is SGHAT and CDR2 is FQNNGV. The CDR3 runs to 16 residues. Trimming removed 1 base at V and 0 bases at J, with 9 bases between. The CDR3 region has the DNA TGTGCCAGCAGCTTAGCTTGGGGATCGAACACCGGGGAGCTGTTTTTT. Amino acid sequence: CASSLAWGSNTGELFF.

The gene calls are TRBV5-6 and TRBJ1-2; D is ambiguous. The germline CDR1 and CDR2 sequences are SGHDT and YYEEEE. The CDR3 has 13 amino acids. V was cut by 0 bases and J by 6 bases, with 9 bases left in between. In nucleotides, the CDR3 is TGTGCCAGCAGCTTGGGAGGGAAAGATGGCTACACCTTC. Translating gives CASSLGGKDGYTF.

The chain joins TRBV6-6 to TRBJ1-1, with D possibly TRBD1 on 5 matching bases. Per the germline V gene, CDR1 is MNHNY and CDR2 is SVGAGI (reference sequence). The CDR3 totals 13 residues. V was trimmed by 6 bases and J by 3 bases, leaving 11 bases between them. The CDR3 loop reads CASSPGRDTEAFF. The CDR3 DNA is TGTGCCAGCAGCCCCGGCAGGGACACTGAAGCTTTCTTT.

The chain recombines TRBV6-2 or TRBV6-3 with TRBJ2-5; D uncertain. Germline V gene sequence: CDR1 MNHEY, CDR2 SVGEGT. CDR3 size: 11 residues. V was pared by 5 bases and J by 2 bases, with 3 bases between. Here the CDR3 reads CASSPQETQYF. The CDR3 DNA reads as TGTGCCAGCAGTCCGCAAGAGACCCAGTACTTC.

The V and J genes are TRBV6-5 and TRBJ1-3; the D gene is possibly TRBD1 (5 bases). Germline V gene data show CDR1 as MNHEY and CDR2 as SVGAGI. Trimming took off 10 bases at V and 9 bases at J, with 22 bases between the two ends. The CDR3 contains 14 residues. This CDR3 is CATRAEDGGGTIYF. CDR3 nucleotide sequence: TGTGCCACACGGGCCGAGGACGGGGGAGGCACCATATATTTT.

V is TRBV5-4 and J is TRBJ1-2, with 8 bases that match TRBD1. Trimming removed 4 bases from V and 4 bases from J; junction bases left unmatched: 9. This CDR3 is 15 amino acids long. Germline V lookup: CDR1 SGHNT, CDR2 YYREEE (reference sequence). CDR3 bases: TGTGCCAGCAGCATGACAGGGGAACGGGTCTATGGCTACACCTTC. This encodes CASSMTGERVYGYTF.

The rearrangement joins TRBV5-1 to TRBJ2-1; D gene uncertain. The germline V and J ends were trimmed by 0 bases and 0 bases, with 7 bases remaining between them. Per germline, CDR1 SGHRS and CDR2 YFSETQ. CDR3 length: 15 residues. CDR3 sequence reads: CASSLGGSSYNEQFF. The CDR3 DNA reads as TGCGCCAGCAGCTTGGGTGGAAGCTCCTACAATGAGCAGTTCTTC.

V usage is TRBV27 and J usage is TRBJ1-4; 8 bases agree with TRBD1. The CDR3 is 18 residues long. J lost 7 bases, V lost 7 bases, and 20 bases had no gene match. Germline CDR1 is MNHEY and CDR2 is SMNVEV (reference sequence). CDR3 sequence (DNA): TGTGCCAGCACCGTTAACCATTTTGGACAGGGCGTTAGTGAAAAACTGTTTTTT. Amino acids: CASTVNHFGQGVSEKLFF.

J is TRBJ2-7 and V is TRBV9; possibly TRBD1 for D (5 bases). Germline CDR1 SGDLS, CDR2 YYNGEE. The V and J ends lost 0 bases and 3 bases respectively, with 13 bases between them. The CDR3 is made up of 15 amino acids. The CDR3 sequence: CASSVGVGQIYEQYF. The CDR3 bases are TGTGCCAGCAGCGTAGGTGTGGGGCAGATCTACGAGCAGTACTTC.

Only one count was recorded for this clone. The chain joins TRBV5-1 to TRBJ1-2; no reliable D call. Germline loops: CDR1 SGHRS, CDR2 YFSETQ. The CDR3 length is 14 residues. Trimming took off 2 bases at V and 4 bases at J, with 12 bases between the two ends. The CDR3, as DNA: TGCGCCAGCAGCTTCGATCAGCCTATCTATGGCTACACCTTC. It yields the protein CASSFDQPIYGYTF. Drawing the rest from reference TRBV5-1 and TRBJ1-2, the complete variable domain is KAGVTQTPRYLIKTRGQQVTLSCSPISGHRSVSWYQQTPGQGLQFLFEYFSETQRNKGNFPGRFSGRQFSNSRSEMNVSTLELGDSALYLCASSFDQPIYGYTFGSGTRLTVV.

CDR3 residues: CASSLGVGAYEQYF. CDR3 in DNA: TGTGCCAGCAGCTTAGGAGTAGGGGCTTACGAGCAGTACTTC. The chain joins TRBV11-2 to TRBJ2-7; D is possibly TRBD1 (5 bases). Looked up from germline, CDR1 is SGHAT and CDR2 is FQNNGV. The CDR3 is 14 amino acids. Trimming cost V 1 base and J 4 bases, with 11 bases left between them. Based on the CDR3 plus reference TRBV11-2 and TRBJ2-7, the full variable domain is EAGVAQSPRYKIIEKRQSVAFWCNPISGHATLYWYQQILGQGPKLLIQFQNNGVVDDSQLPKDRFSAERLKGVDSTLKIQPAKLEDSAVYLCASSLGVGAYEQYFGPGTRLTVT.

CDR3 sequence reads: CASSPVQGGNYGYTF. The CDR3 coding sequence is TGTGCCAGCAGCCCGGTACAGGGTGGCAACTATGGCTACACCTTC. The V gene is TRBV7-7, the J gene TRBJ1-2; perhaps TRBD1 as D (6 bases). V gave up 5 bases and J gave up 2 bases, with 15 bases separating them. This CDR3 is built from 15 residues. Germline V CDR1 and CDR2: SSHAT, FNYEAQ (reference sequence). Full variable domain (missing parts from reference TRBV7-7 and TRBJ1-2): GAGVSQSPRYKVTKRGQDVTLRCDPISSHATLYWYQQALGQGPEFLTYFNYEAQPDKSGLPSDRFSAERPEGSISTLTIQRTEQRDSAMYRCASSPVQGGNYGYTFGSGTRLTVV.

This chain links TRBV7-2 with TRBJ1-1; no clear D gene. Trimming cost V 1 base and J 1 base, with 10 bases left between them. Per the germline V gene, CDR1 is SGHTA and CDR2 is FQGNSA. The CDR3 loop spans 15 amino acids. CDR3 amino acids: CASSLGTDWNTEAFF. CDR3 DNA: TGTGCCAGCAGCTTAGGTACAGATTGGAACACTGAAGCTTTCTTT.

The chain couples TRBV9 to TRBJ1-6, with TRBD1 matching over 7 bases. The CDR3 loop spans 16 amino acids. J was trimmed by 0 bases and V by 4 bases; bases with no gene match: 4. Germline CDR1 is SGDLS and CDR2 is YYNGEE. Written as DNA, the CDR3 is TGTGCCAGCAGCCCTCGGGACAGCTCCTATAATTCACCCCTCCACTTT. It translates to CASSPRDSSYNSPLHF.

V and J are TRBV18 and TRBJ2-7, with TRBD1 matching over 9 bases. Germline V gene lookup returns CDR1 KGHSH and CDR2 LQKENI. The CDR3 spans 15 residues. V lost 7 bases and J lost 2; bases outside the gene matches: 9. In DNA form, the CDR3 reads TGTGCCAGCTGCACCGTTGGGACAGGGACCTACGAGCAGTACTTC. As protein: CASCTVGTGTYEQYF.

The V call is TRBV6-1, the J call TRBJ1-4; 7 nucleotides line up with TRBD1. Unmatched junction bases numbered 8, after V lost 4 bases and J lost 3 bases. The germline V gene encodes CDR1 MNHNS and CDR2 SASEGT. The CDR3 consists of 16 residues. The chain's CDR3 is CASSGTRGQSNEKLFF. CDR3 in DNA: TGTGCCAGCAGTGGAACCCGGGGACAGTCTAATGAAAAACTGTTTTTT.

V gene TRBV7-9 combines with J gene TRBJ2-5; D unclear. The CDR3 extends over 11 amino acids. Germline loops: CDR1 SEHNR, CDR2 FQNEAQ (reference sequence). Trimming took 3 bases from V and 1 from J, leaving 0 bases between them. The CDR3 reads CASSFQETQYF. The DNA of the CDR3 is TGTGCCAGCAGCTTCCAAGAGACCCAGTACTTC.

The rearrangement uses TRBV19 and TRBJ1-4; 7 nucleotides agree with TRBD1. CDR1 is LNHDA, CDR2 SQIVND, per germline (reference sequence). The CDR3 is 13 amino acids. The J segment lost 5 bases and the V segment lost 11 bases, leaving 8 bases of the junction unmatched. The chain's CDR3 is CAASGQQNEKLFF. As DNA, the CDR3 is TGTGCCGCATCGGGACAGCAAAATGAAAAACTGTTTTTT.

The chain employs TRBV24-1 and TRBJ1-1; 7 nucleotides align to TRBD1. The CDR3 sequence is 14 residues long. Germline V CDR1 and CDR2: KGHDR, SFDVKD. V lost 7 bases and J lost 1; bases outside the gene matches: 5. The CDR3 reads CATRKKGANTEAFF. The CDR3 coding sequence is TGTGCCACCAGGAAGAAGGGGGCGAACACTGAAGCTTTCTTT.

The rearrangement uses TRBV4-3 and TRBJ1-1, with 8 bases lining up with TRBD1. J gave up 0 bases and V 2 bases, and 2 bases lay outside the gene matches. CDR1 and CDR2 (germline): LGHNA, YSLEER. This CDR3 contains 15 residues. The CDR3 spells CASSQLDRVNTEAFF. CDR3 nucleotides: TGCGCCAGCAGCCAACTGGACAGGGTGAACACTGAAGCTTTCTTT.